The clone carrying this TCR beta chain was recorded once. The antigen is undetermined. The record originates from a study of cytomegalovirus exposure and HLA in healthy donors. This PCR relied on a set of 60 Vbeta primers and 13 Jbeta primers. Libraries were prepared by immunoSEQ multiplex PCR; TCRdb keeps only in-frame clonotypes and omits some of them. The table includes about 50,000 clones, roughly four fifths detected once. CDR3 length: 16 amino acids. V lost 0 bases to trimming and J lost 6 bases; unmatched junction nucleotides: 8. Germline values: CDR1 LGHNA, CDR2 YNFKEQ. Overall study results and limits: TCR association rates varied by HLA locus in a later analysis, with DRB1 highest and HLA-C lowest.

Sequences were obtained from PBMCs. The chain couples TRBV4-2 to TRBJ2-7, with 10 positions matching TRBD1. The origin of this receptor is a boy aged 5-17 years in good health and CMV-seropositive. The CDR3 spells CASSQDPGTGEGEQYF. The CDR3 DNA is TGTGCCAGCAGCCAAGATCCCGGGACAGGGGAAGGCGAGCAGTACTTC.